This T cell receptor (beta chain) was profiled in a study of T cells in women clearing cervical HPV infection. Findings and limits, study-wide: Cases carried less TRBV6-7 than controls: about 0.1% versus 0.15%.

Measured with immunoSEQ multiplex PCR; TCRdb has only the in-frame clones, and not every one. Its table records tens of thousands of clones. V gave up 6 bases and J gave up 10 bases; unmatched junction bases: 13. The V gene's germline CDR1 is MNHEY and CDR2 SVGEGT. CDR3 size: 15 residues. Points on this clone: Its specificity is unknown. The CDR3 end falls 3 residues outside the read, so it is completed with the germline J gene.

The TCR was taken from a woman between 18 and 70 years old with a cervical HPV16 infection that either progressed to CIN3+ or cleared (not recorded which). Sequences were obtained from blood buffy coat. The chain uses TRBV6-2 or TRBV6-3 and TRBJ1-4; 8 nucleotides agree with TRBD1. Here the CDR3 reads CASRRPGQAHGKLFF. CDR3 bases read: TGTGCCAGCAGACGCCCGGGACAGGCCCACGGAAAA.